The source of this T cell receptor beta chain is a study of blood T cell repertoires in COVID-19. About the research overall: Acute and convalescent COVID-19 samples came from the United States, Italy and Spain. The analysed material was cDNA or gDNA that came from T cells, B-cell-depleted T cells, or PBMCs.

CDR3 size: 16 residues. Germline lookup yields CDR1 SGHRS and CDR2 YFSETQ. V dropped 7 bases and J dropped 2; count of bases not matched to a gene: 13. In the authors' methods: Reference gene primer amplification gave nucleated cell count estimates. The data were produced by immunoSEQ multiplex PCR, yet TCRdb's version contains in-frame clones alone and is incomplete. V and J calls and clone size are as listed in that table; D and trimming were resolved from the DNA. The data show about 27,000 clones, around 87% seen once. The clonotype originates from a man in his forties or fifties with active COVID-19. Sample: peripheral blood. The chain has TRBV5-1 and TRBJ2-5; 8 bases are shared with TRBD2. As DNA, the CDR3 is TGCGCCAGCGGTCAGTCGGGGGGGCCTTGGCAAGAGACCCAGTACTTC. Protein sequence: CASGQSGGPWQETQYF.